The 18 T cell receptor beta chains reported below all come from one sample, sequenced in a study of shared clonotypes between healthy human individuals. Sequencing used immunoSEQ multiplex PCR; TCRdb keeps in-frame clones, though not all of them. The sample consists of 700,000 or so clones, roughly 78% of them appearing once. Input material: memory CD4+ T cells sorted from blood. The sample's subset: CD45RA-negative fraction. The receptors were sampled from a woman younger than 45 in good health.

V gene TRBV6-5 combines with J gene TRBJ2-5, with 9 bases lining up with TRBD1. Germline-derived CDR1 and CDR2 are MNHEY and SVGAGI. The J segment lost 5 bases and the V segment lost 9 bases, leaving 10 bases of the junction unmatched. The CDR3 extends over 14 amino acids. The CDR3 DNA is TGTGCCAGTGACACAGGGGGCGCGGGGGAGACCCAGTACTTC. This encodes CASDTGGAGETQYF.

This clone was seen only once. V and J are TRBV27 and TRBJ2-7; 12 bases map to TRBD1. The CDR3 is 17 residues long. Per the germline V gene, CDR1 is MNHEY and CDR2 is SMNVEV (reference sequence). The J segment lost 0 bases and the V segment lost 5 bases, leaving 8 bases of the junction unmatched. CDR3 nucleotides: TGTGCCAGCAGTCTCCCGGGACAGGGGGCCCTCTCCTACGAGCAGTACTTC. Its protein is CASSLPGQGALSYEQYF.

V is TRBV23-1 and J is TRBJ2-7, with D possibly TRBD2 on 5 matching bases. TRBV23-1 is treated as an ORF (open reading frame) with a function not yet certain. Trimming removed 4 bases from V and 1 base from J, with 26 bases in between. The CDR3 spans 19 residues. CDR3 sequence reads: CASSLRFGNHPRASYEQYF. In DNA form, the CDR3 reads TGCGCCAGCAGTCTTAGATTCGGGAATCACCCGAGGGCGTCCTACGAGCAGTACTTC.

The V gene is TRBV25-1, the J gene TRBJ1-5, with 12 bases matching TRBD1. Trimming removed 4 bases from V and 6 bases from J; junction bases left unmatched: 7. CDR1 and CDR2 from the germline V gene are MGHDK and SYGVNS. This CDR3 comprises 16 residues. In DNA form, the CDR3 reads TGTGCCAGCAGTGGCAAAAGGGACAGGGGGCTTCAGCCCCAGCATTTT. Its translation is CASSGKRDRGLQPQHF.

The chain is built from TRBV7-8 and TRBJ2-6; D may correspond to TRBD1 or TRBD2 (5 bases each). CDR3 length equals 15 residues. The germline CDR1 and CDR2 sequences are SGHVS and FQNEAQ. The V end was cut by 5 bases, the J end by 0 bases, with 8 bases between. DNA of the CDR3: TGTGCCAGCAGCCCTGGGGGCTCTGGGGCCAACGTCCTGACTTTC. Its protein product is CASSPGGSGANVLTF.

The genes are TRBV2 and TRBJ1-5; D is possibly TRBD1 (5 bases). V lost 5 bases to trimming and J lost 10 bases, with 18 bases between them. Germline-derived CDR1 and CDR2 are SNHLY and FYNNEI. This CDR3 comprises 14 residues. The CDR3, as DNA: TGTGCCAGCAGTCGGGGCAGGGCGGGATCCCCCCAGCATTTT. It encodes CASSRGRAGSPQHF.

The chain carries TRBV27 and TRBJ2-2, with D maybe TRBD2 (5 bases). V was trimmed by 5 bases and J by 3 bases, leaving 13 bases between them. CDR1 is MNHEY and CDR2 is SMNVEV in the germline V gene (reference sequence). The CDR3 is 15 residues long. The CDR3 loop is CASSPVSGYTGELFF. CDR3 DNA: TGTGCCAGCAGTCCGGTGTCGGGGTACACCGGGGAGCTGTTTTTT.

The V gene is TRBV5-1, the J gene TRBJ2-6; D might be TRBD1 or TRBD2, each matching 6 bases. V was clipped by 1 base and J by 4 bases, with 9 bases between them. This CDR3 contains 15 residues. The V gene's germline CDR1 is SGHRS and CDR2 YFSETQ. CDR3 coding DNA: TGCGCCAGCAGCTTGTCGGGGGCAGGGGCCAACGTCCTGACTTTC. Its protein product is CASSLSGAGANVLTF.

The rearrangement uses TRBV10-3 and TRBJ2-7, with 9 bases lining up with TRBD1. Germline CDR1 and CDR2: ENHRY and SYGVKD. This CDR3 has 13 amino acids. J gave up 0 bases and V 6 bases, and 0 bases lay outside the gene matches. CDR3 region: CAIRTGGSYEQYF. In nucleotides, the CDR3 is TGTGCCATCAGGACAGGGGGCTCCTACGAGCAGTACTTC.

As regards this clone: The sample has other DNA sequences that encode this CDR3 too. The chain employs TRBV5-1 and TRBJ1-4; D gene unclear. Germline CDR1 SGHRS, CDR2 YFSETQ. V shed 0 bases and J shed 2 bases, with 5 bases lying between them. CDR3 length: 14 residues. The CDR3 DNA follows: TGCGCCAGCAGCTTGGGAGGTACTAATGAAAAACTGTTTTTT. Its protein is CASSLGGTNEKLFF.

This rearrangement joins TRBV7-8 to TRBJ1-2, with 9 bases aligning to TRBD1. The germline V gene encodes CDR1 SGHVS and CDR2 FQNEAQ. CDR3 length equals 15 residues. V lost 1 base to trimming and J lost 7 bases; unmatched junction nucleotides: 7. The CDR3 DNA reads TGTGCCAGCAGCTTAGTGGCGACAGGGGGATCTGGCTACACCTTC. Protein product: CASSLVATGGSGYTF.

The chain links TRBV28 to TRBJ1-4, with a weak D call TRBD1 (5 bases). CDR1 and CDR2 from the germline V gene are MDHEN and SYDVKM. V lost 2 bases and J 0 bases, leaving 13 bases between the germline ends. The CDR3 covers 17 residues. Here the CDR3 reads CASSLTGPRATNEKLFF. The DNA for the CDR3 is TGTGCCAGCAGTTTAACGGGCCCCAGGGCAACTAATGAAAAACTGTTTTTT.

The chain employs TRBV2 and TRBJ2-2; TRBD1 agrees at 9 bases. This CDR3 contains 14 residues. V shed 8 bases and J 6 bases; nucleotides not matched to a gene: 7. Germline assignment: CDR1 SNHLY and CDR2 FYNNEI. The CDR3 coding sequence is TGTGCCAGCGGGCGGGACAGGGAATCCGGGGAGCTGTTTTTT. Translated: CASGRDRESGELFF.

Of note for this clone: This likely traces to a read error, being one base from a far larger clone. Other DNA sequences in this sample translate to the same CDR3. V gene TRBV28 combines with J gene TRBJ2-7; D is ambiguous. CDR3 size: 11 residues. In germline, CDR1 is MDHEN, CDR2 SYDVKM. V lost 2 bases, J lost 4 bases, and 3 bases lay in between. The CDR3, as DNA: TGTGCCAGCAGTTTACAATACGAGCAGTACTTC. Translation gives CASSLQYEQYF.

The chain carries TRBV5-1 and TRBJ2-3, with TRBD2 identical over 11 bases. The V gene end was trimmed by 0 bases and the J gene end by 6 bases; junction bases not matched to a gene: 6. Germline-derived CDR1 and CDR2 are SGHRS and YFSETQ. The CDR3 covers 16 residues. The CDR3, as DNA: TGCGCCAGCAGCTTGGCACTAGCGGGAGCTGCTGATACGCAGTATTTT. It yields the protein CASSLALAGAADTQYF.

This chain links TRBV18 with TRBJ1-4; the D gene is possibly TRBD1 (5 bases). The germline V gene encodes CDR1 KGHSH and CDR2 LQKENI. The CDR3 covers 16 residues. V shed 6 bases and J shed 0 bases, with 14 bases lying between them. The CDR3 DNA is TGTGCCAGCTCGCGCACAGACAGCGCAACTAATGAAAAACTGTTTTTT. Its protein is CASSRTDSATNEKLFF.

V gene TRBV4-2 combines with J gene TRBJ1-2, with 8 nucleotides matching TRBD1. Losses at the gene ends were 3 bases for V and 3 bases for J; bases not matched to a gene: 6. Germline V gives CDR1 LGHNA, CDR2 YNFKEQ. The CDR3 extends over 15 amino acids. The CDR3 sequence: CASSHVTGDHYGYTF. The CDR3 DNA reads as TGTGCCAGCAGCCACGTGACAGGGGACCACTATGGCTACACCTTC.

This chain links TRBV19 with TRBJ1-1; D gene uncertain. Trimming left V 7 bases short and J 1 base short, with 10 bases between. This CDR3 has 13 amino acids. CDR1 and CDR2 (germline): LNHDA, SQIVND (reference sequence). CDR3 sequence: CASKEVQNTEAFF. The CDR3 bases are TGTGCCAGTAAAGAGGTACAGAACACTGAAGCTTTCTTT.